This T cell receptor (beta chain) was identified in a study of monozygotic twins with cystic fibrosis. Overall study results and limits: In 13 of 16 pairs, V gene usage was closest to the co-twin's. Unrelated CF individuals shared fewer identical clonotypes than monozygotic CF twins. The repertoire was suggested to be naive-dominated, clonality median around 0.01.

In regard to this clone: The antigen remains unidentified.

Germline loops: CDR1 ENHRY, CDR2 SYGVKD. V gave up 10 bases and J gave up 0 bases, with 19 bases separating them. The length of the CDR3 is 15 residues. Only in-frame clones appear in the TCRdb table, and some are missing; sequencing was by immunoSEQ multiplex PCR. The sample has approximately 14,000 clones; approximately 84% are singletons. The chain couples TRBV10-3 to TRBJ2-7; D may be TRBD1 (7 bases). The receptor was derived from a boy aged 10-17 years with cystic fibrosis. Sequencing used blood. The CDR3 DNA follows: TGTGCCAGCGCGGGACAGAACCCCTCCTCCTACGAGCAGTACTTC. This sequence encodes CASAGQNPSSYEQYF.